This passage covers 6 T cell receptor beta chains from one sample sequenced in a study of OX40 agonist ivuxolimab in advanced cancers. The method was immunoSEQ multiplex PCR; TCRdb's version includes in-frame clones alone and lacks a portion of them. In the table there are just under 60,000 clones, about 91% of which are singletons. Sequencing used CD4+ or CD8+ T cells sorted from blood, obtained in a trial of the OX40 agonist ivuxolimab. Every receptor here comes from an adult with an advanced solid tumor such as melanoma, head and neck, liver or kidney cancer.

The chain combines TRBV30 with TRBJ2-7; D is perhaps TRBD1 (5 bases). Germline V lookup: CDR1 GTSNPN, CDR2 SVGIG (reference sequence). This CDR3 is built from 13 residues. V was shortened by 1 base and J by 4 bases, with 11 bases between the two germline ends. Written as DNA, the CDR3 is TGTGCCTGGAGTGGGTCAGGGCCGTACGAGCAGTACTTC. Protein sequence: CAWSGSGPYEQYF.

The V and J genes are TRBV4-2 and TRBJ2-1, with 10 positions matching TRBD2. CDR3 length equals 16 residues. V lost 0 bases to trimming and J lost 9 bases; unmatched junction nucleotides: 8. Looked up from germline, CDR1 is LGHNA and CDR2 is YNFKEQ. The CDR3 loop reads CASSQDGAGGPSEQFF. CDR3 nucleotides: TGTGCCAGCAGCCAAGATGGAGCGGGAGGGCCAAGTGAGCAGTTCTTC.

The V and J genes are TRBV10-3 and TRBJ2-5, with TRBD2 matching over 7 bases. CDR3 length equals 16 residues. The V gene end was trimmed by 7 bases and the J gene end by 3 bases; junction bases not matched to a gene: 14. Per the germline V gene, CDR1 is ENHRY and CDR2 is SYGVKD. CDR3 DNA sequence: TGTGCCATCAAAGGGACTAACGGGAGGACCAAAGAGACCCAGTACTTC. It translates to CAIKGTNGRTKETQYF.

The chain couples TRBV7-2 to TRBJ2-3; no firm D call. The CDR3 consists of 13 residues. The V end was cut by 5 bases, the J end by 6 bases, with 12 bases between. Germline CDR1 SGHTA, CDR2 FQGNSA. The CDR3 coding sequence is TGTGCCAGCAGCAACCGAGGAGTGGATACGCAGTATTTT. Its protein product is CASSNRGVDTQYF.

V and J are TRBV6-1 and TRBJ2-5; 9 bases fit TRBD2. J lost 5 bases, V lost 1 base, and 5 bases had no gene match. Per germline, CDR1 MNHNS and CDR2 SASEGT. The CDR3 extends over 15 amino acids. The CDR3 bases are TGTGCCAGCAGTGAAGTTAGCGGGAGTCACGAGACCCAGTACTTC. Protein: CASSEVSGSHETQYF.

The gene calls are TRBV5-8 and TRBJ2-1; 10 bases map to TRBD2. Germline CDR1 SGHTS, CDR2 YDEGEE. The ends lost 1 base at V and 3 bases at J; junction bases unmatched: 10. The CDR3 is 18 residues long. CDR3 in amino acids: CASSLYGFGLADYNEQFF. CDR3 coding DNA: TGTGCCAGCAGCTTGTATGGGTTCGGACTAGCGGACTACAATGAGCAGTTCTTC.